Below are 27 T cell receptor beta chains sequenced from a single sample in a study of cytomegalovirus exposure and HLA in healthy donors. The PCR contained 60 Vbeta and 13 Jbeta primers. Using immunoSEQ multiplex PCR, the repertoire was profiled, and TCRdb retains in-frame clones only, with some absent. The sample has 200,000 to 250,000 clones; around 86% are singletons. Sequenced: PBMCs. Source of these receptors: a woman between 35 and 50 years old in good health and CMV-seronegative.

This chain joins TRBV5-6 and TRBJ1-2; TRBD1 aligns across 9 bases. V lost 4 bases and J lost 7; bases outside the gene matches: 14. Germline CDR1 and CDR2: SGHDT and YYEEEE. The CDR3 sequence is 16 residues long. The CDR3 DNA follows: TGTGCCAGCAGCCCGCCCGGGACAGGGAGGACGGGTGGCTACACCTTC. Protein sequence: CASSPPGTGRTGGYTF.

This chain uses TRBV6-5 with TRBJ2-7; D is possibly TRBD1 (5 bases). Between the trimmed V and J ends, which lost 6 bases and 5 bases, there was a span of 14 bases. Germline assignment: CDR1 MNHEY and CDR2 SVGAGI. The CDR3 runs to 13 residues. In DNA form, the CDR3 reads TGTGCCAGCAGAGACCAGGGTATCGACGAGCAGTACTTC. It encodes CASRDQGIDEQYF.

The chain employs TRBV6-1 and TRBJ2-7; D is possibly TRBD1 (5 bases). This CDR3 comprises 15 residues. The V end lost 3 bases, the J end lost 2 bases, and 14 bases lay between the germline ends. The germline gives CDR1 MNHNS, CDR2 SASEGT. In DNA form, the CDR3 reads TGTGCCAGCAGTGAGATCGTTCAGGGCCCCTACGAGCAGTACTTC. It specifies CASSEIVQGPYEQYF.

V usage is TRBV5-1 and J usage is TRBJ1-1, with D possibly TRBD1 on 6 matching bases. Germline CDR1 and CDR2: SGHRS and YFSETQ. Trimming removed 4 bases from V and 4 bases from J, with 23 bases in between. The CDR3 spans 17 residues. The CDR3 DNA reads as TGCGCCAGCAGCGGGGGGGCGCCTAAGAGGTTCGGCACTGAAGCTTTCTTT. Translating gives CASSGGAPKRFGTEAFF.

CDR3 amino acids: CASSTIGGLKAPNEQFF. CDR3 in DNA: TGTGCCAGCAGTACCATCGGTGGACTGAAGGCCCCCAATGAGCAGTTCTTC. The rearrangement joins TRBV27 to TRBJ2-1, with D perhaps matching TRBD2 (5 bases). This CDR3 is 17 amino acids long. Germline CDR1 MNHEY, CDR2 SMNVEV (reference sequence). V lost 5 bases, J lost 6 bases, and 23 bases lay in between.

This sequence joins TRBV7-8 and TRBJ2-7, with 7 bases aligning to TRBD1. The germline CDR1 and CDR2 sequences are SGHVS and FQNEAQ. The CDR3 consists of 15 residues. The V segment lost 2 bases and the J segment 5 bases; nucleotides outside the gene matches: 9. The CDR3 loop is CASSLMAGGLDEQYF. DNA of the CDR3: TGTGCCAGCAGCTTAATGGCAGGGGGTCTGGACGAGCAGTACTTC.

This CDR3 reads CASRDRGNQPQHF. Written as DNA, the CDR3 is TGCGCCAGCCGAGACAGGGGCAATCAGCCCCAGCATTTT. The rearrangement joins TRBV10-2 to TRBJ1-5, with 7 bases lining up with TRBD1. CDR3 length: 13 amino acids. The germline CDR1 and CDR2 sequences are WSHSY and SAAADI. V gave up 8 bases and J gave up 2 bases; unmatched junction bases: 3.

This rearrangement joins TRBV4-1 to TRBJ2-1; D may be TRBD1 (6 bases). In germline, CDR1 is MGHRA, CDR2 YSYEKL. The V and J ends lost 3 bases and 8 bases respectively, with 20 bases between them. The CDR3 is made up of 16 amino acids. CDR3 in DNA: TGCGCCAGCAGCCAGTCCACGAGGGGGATCGTGCATGAGCAGTTCTTC. Its protein is CASSQSTRGIVHEQFF.

This clone was observed a few times. The J gene is TRBJ1-1, the V gene TRBV18, with 7 bases lining up with TRBD1. J lost 5 bases, V lost 3 bases, and 6 bases had no gene match. Per the germline V gene, CDR1 is KGHSH and CDR2 is LQKENI. This CDR3 contains 14 residues. CDR3 loop: CASSPGETGTEAFF. The DNA of the CDR3 is TGTGCCAGCTCACCGGGGGAGACAGGGACTGAAGCTTTCTTT.

The J gene is TRBJ2-1, the V gene TRBV19; TRBD2 aligns across 15 bases. Germline V CDR1 and CDR2: LNHDA, SQIVND (reference sequence). CDR3 length: 14 amino acids. With 5 bases clipped from V and 9 bases from J, the junction kept 2 bases outside the gene matches. In DNA form, the CDR3 reads TGTGCCAGTAGTGGACTAGCGGGAGGGCGTGAGCAGTTCTTC. This codes for CASSGLAGGREQFF.

The chain links TRBV27 to TRBJ2-7, with no clear D. The V end lost 0 bases, the J end lost 0 bases, and 12 bases lay between the germline ends. In germline, CDR1 is MNHEY, CDR2 SMNVEV (reference sequence). CDR3 size: 16 residues. For the CDR3, the DNA is TGTGCCAGCAGTTTATCGGCGGTGCTAAGCTCCTACGAGCAGTACTTC. Protein sequence: CASSLSAVLSSYEQYF.

This clone was detected only once. V usage is TRBV10-3 and J usage is TRBJ1-2; D is undetermined. V shed 3 bases and J shed 3 bases, with 5 bases lying between them. The CDR3 runs 12 residues. CDR1 is ENHRY and CDR2 is SYGVKD in the germline V gene. This CDR3 reads CAISDLDYGYTF. CDR3 coding DNA: TGTGCCATCAGTGATCTTGACTATGGCTACACCTTC.

This clone was seen once. The rearrangement uses TRBV7-2 and TRBJ2-7; 8 bases fit TRBD2. Germline CDR1 and CDR2: SGHTA and FQGNSA. The V and J ends lost 2 bases and 0 bases, in that order; junction bases with no gene match: 3. This CDR3 is 15 amino acids long. CDR3 sequence: CASSLSGRTSYEQYF. CDR3 bases: TGTGCCAGCAGCTTAAGCGGGAGAACCTCCTACGAGCAGTACTTC.

Details on this clone: The identical CDR3 is also encoded by other nucleotide sequences in the sample. The chain carries TRBV28 and TRBJ1-5; D ambiguous. Germline CDR1 is MDHEN and CDR2 is SYDVKM. The CDR3 is 14 amino acids. V gave up 5 bases and J gave up 0 bases, with 8 bases separating them. CDR3 nucleotides: TGTGCCAGCAGTCACACATATAGCAATCAGCCCCAGCATTTT. Translation: CASSHTYSNQPQHF.

The chain has TRBV29-1 and TRBJ1-3; the match to TRBD1 covers 8 bases. The CDR3 sequence is 15 residues long. V lost 7 bases and J lost 0; bases outside the gene matches: 8. Germline values: CDR1 SQVTM, CDR2 ANQGSEA. As DNA, the CDR3 is TGCAGCGCCCAGACAGGGGCCCACTCTGGAAACACCATATATTTT. Protein sequence: CSAQTGAHSGNTIYF.

V gene TRBV5-1 combines with J gene TRBJ2-7, with D tentatively TRBD1 (6 bases). CDR1 and CDR2 (germline): SGHRS, YFSETQ. With 4 bases removed from V and 3 bases from J, the gap between germline ends came to 17 bases. The length of the CDR3 is 15 residues. The CDR3 nucleotides read TGCGCCAGCAGCCCGGGGACATATGGCCTCTACGAGCAGTACTTC. It encodes CASSPGTYGLYEQYF.

The J gene is TRBJ1-1, the V gene TRBV5-1; D gene uncertain. The CDR3 has 14 residues. Germline CDR1 is SGHRS and CDR2 is YFSETQ. V lost 4 bases and J lost 5, with 15 bases in between. The CDR3 sequence: CASSPGLGGTEAFF. CDR3 sequence (DNA): TGCGCCAGCAGCCCGGGCCTGGGAGGGACTGAAGCTTTCTTT.

The V and J genes are TRBV27 and TRBJ2-7, with TRBD1 identical over 9 bases. The CDR3 extends over 15 amino acids. Trimming cost V 5 bases and J 0 bases; bases outside gene matches: 5. CDR1 MNHEY and CDR2 SMNVEV come from the germline V gene (reference sequence). The CDR3, as DNA: TGTGCCAGCAGTGGCCTGGGACAGGGCTCCTACGAGCAGTACTTC. It specifies CASSGLGQGSYEQYF.

This sequence joins TRBV19 and TRBJ2-3; TRBD2 matches 8 bases. CDR3 length: 17 amino acids. The germline gives CDR1 LNHDA, CDR2 SQIVND (reference sequence). The J segment lost 8 bases and the V segment lost 4 bases, leaving 17 bases of the junction unmatched. The CDR3 bases are TGTGCCAGTAGTAACTGGGTCGGGAGGGCCGATATGGTTACGCAGTATTTT. This translates into CASSNWVGRADMVTQYF.

J is TRBJ2-1 and V is TRBV7-6, with TRBD2 matching 15 bases. This CDR3 region has 18 residues. The trim removed 5 bases at V and 8 bases at J, leaving 13 bases unmatched. Per germline, CDR1 SGHVS and CDR2 FNYEAQ. The CDR3 DNA reads as TGTGCCAGCAGCCCAGGGATAGGGACTAGCGGGAGGAGGTATGAGCAGTTCTTC. Translating it yields CASSPGIGTSGRRYEQFF. The variable domain in full, completed from reference TRBV7-6 and TRBJ2-1, reads GAGVSQSPRYKVTKRGQDVALRCDPISGHVSLYWYRQALGQGPEFLTYFNYEAQQDKSGLPNDRFSAERPEGSISTLTIQRTEQRDSAMYRCASSPGIGTSGRRYEQFFGPGTRLTVL.

V is TRBV7-8 and J is TRBJ1-1, with TRBD1 matching 7 bases. Looked up from germline, CDR1 is SGHVS and CDR2 is FQNEAQ. The CDR3 has 16 residues. Trimming removed 1 base from V and 3 bases from J; junction bases left unmatched: 8. The CDR3 sequence is CASSLEATGAYTEAFF. For the CDR3, the DNA is TGTGCCAGCAGCTTAGAGGCCACAGGGGCTTACACTGAAGCTTTCTTT.

The CDR3 DNA sequence: TGCAGCGGAGGGACTAGCTGGTCCTACAATGAGCAGTTCTTC. Amino acids: CSGGTSWSYNEQFF. The rearrangement links TRBV29-1 to TRBJ2-1; 9 nucleotides match TRBD2. Germline lookup yields CDR1 SQVTM and CDR2 ANQGSEA. CDR3 length equals 14 residues. V shed 7 bases and J 1 base; nucleotides not matched to a gene: 5.

The J gene is TRBJ1-2, the V gene TRBV2; 9 bases are a match to TRBD1. V was clipped by 7 bases and J by 5 bases; unmatched bases: 14. There are 16 residues in the CDR3. CDR1 is SNHLY, CDR2 FYNNEI, per germline. The CDR3 DNA follows: TGTGCCAGCATACCGGGACAGGGCGGTTACTGGTATGGCTACACCTTC. Its translation: CASIPGQGGYWYGYTF.

The chain recombines TRBV19 with TRBJ2-7; TRBD1 might be the D (6 bases). Germline V CDR1 and CDR2: LNHDA, SQIVND (reference sequence). This CDR3 spans 12 amino acids. V gave up 3 bases and J gave up 5 bases, with 8 bases separating them. In nucleotides, the CDR3 is TGTGCCAGTAGTATTGGGGGCCACGAGCAGTACTTC. Translation: CASSIGGHEQYF.

J is TRBJ2-2 and V is TRBV7-6; D gene uncertain. Germline lookup yields CDR1 SGHVS and CDR2 FNYEAQ. This CDR3 has 16 amino acids. The V gene lost 6 bases and the J gene lost 2 bases, with 16 bases spanning the gap. CDR3 nucleotides: TGTGCCAGCAGTCTAGGAAACGGCTTTAACACCGGGGAGCTGTTTTTT. It is translated as CASSLGNGFNTGELFF.

The chain is built from TRBV6-5 and TRBJ2-7, with D perhaps TRBD1 (5 bases). Germline CDR1 is MNHEY and CDR2 is SVGAGI. The V and J ends lost 2 bases and 3 bases respectively, with 8 bases between them. This CDR3 has 13 amino acids. CDR3 sequence (DNA): TGTGCCAGCAGTTACGACAGAAACTACGAGCAGTACTTC. Residues: CASSYDRNYEQYF.

This sequence joins TRBV27 and TRBJ2-4; a possible D gene is TRBD1 (6 bases). Germline values: CDR1 MNHEY, CDR2 SMNVEV (reference sequence). The CDR3 sequence is 14 residues long. The ends were cut back, 5 bases at V and 0 bases at J, with 8 bases in the middle. CDR3 protein: CASSGRGAKNIQYF. The DNA of the CDR3 is TGTGCCAGCAGTGGCAGGGGAGCCAAAAACATTCAGTACTTC.